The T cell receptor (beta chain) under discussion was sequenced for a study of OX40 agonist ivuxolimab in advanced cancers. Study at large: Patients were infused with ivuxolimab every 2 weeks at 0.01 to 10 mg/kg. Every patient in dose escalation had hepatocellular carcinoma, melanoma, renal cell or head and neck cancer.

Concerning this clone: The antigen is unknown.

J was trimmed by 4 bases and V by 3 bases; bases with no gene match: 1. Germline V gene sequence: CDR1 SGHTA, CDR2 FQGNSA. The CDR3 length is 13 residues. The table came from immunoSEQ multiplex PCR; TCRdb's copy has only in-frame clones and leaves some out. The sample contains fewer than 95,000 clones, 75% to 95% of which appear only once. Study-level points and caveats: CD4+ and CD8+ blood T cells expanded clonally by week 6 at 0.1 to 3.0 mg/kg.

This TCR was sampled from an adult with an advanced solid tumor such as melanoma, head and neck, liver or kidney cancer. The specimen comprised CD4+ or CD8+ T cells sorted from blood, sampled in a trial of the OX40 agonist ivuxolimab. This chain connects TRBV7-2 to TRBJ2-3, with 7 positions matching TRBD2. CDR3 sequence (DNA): TGTGCCAGCAGCTTTGCGGGAGCAGATACGCAGTATTTT. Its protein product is CASSFAGADTQYF.